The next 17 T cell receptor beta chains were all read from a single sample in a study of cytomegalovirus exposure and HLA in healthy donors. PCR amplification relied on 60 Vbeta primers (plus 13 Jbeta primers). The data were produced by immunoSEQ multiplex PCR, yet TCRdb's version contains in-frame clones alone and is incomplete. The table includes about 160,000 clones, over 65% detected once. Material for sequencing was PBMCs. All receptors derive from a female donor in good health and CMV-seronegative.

The chain's CDR3 is CASSSRLSETQYF. The CDR3 bases are TGTGCCAGCAGCTCCCGTCTTTCGGAGACCCAGTACTTC. This rearrangement joins TRBV7-9 to TRBJ2-5; no clear D. Trimming removed 4 bases at V and 5 bases at J, with 11 bases between. The germline CDR1 and CDR2 sequences are SEHNR and FQNEAQ (reference sequence). The CDR3 length is 13 residues. The full variable domain, with the rest looked up from reference TRBV7-9 and TRBJ2-5, is DTGVSQNPRHKITKRGQNVTFRCDPISEHNRLYWYRQTLGQGPEFLTYFQNEAQLEKSRLLSDRFSAERPKGSFSTLEIQRTEQGDSAMYLCASSSRLSETQYFGPGTRLLVL.

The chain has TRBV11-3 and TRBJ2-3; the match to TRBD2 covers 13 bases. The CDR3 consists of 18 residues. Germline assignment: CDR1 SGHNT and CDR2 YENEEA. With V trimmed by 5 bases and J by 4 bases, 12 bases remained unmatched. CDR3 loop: CASSPGTSGNLVPDTQYF. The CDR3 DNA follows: TGTGCCAGCAGCCCTGGGACTAGCGGGAATTTAGTCCCAGATACGCAGTATTTT.

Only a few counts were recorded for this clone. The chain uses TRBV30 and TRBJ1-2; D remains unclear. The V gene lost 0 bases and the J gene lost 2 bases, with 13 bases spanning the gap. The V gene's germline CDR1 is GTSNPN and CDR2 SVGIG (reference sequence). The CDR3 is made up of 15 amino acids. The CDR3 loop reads CAWSVGGSANYGYTF. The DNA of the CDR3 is TGTGCCTGGAGTGTTGGAGGTTCCGCAAACTATGGCTACACCTTC.

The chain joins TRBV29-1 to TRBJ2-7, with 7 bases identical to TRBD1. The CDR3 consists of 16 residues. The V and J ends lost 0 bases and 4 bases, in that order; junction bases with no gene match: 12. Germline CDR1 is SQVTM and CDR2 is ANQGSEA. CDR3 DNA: TGCAGCGTTGAAGATCTGACAGGGTATGGAAGGTACGAGCAGTACTTC. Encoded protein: CSVEDLTGYGRYEQYF.

CDR3 amino acids: CASSGGVGNSYEQYF. The CDR3 nucleotides read TGTGCCAGCAGCGGGGGGGTGGGCAACTCCTACGAGCAGTACTTC. This rearrangement joins TRBV7-2 to TRBJ2-7; 7 nucleotides line up with TRBD2. The CDR3 contains 15 residues. V dropped 5 bases and J dropped 0; count of bases not matched to a gene: 7. Germline values: CDR1 SGHTA, CDR2 FQGNSA.

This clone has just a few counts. Here the CDR3 reads CASSFAGGLGGLEQYF. In nucleotides, the CDR3 is TGTGCCAGCAGCTTCGCCGGGGGACTAGGGGGTTTGGAGCAGTACTTC. The J gene is TRBJ2-7, the V gene TRBV5-4, with TRBD2 matching over 8 bases. The J segment lost 7 bases and the V segment lost 2 bases, leaving 14 bases of the junction unmatched. This CDR3 has 16 residues. Germline CDR1 is SGHNT and CDR2 is YYREEE (reference sequence).

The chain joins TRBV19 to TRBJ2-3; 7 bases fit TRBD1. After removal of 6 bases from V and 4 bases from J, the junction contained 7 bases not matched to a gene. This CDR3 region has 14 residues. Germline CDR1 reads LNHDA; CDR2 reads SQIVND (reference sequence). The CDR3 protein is CASSDRVYADTQYF. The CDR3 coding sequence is TGTGCCAGTAGCGACAGGGTTTACGCAGATACGCAGTATTTT.

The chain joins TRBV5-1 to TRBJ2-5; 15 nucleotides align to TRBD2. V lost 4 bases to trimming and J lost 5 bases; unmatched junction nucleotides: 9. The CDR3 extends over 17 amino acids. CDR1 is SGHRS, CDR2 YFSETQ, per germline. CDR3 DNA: TGCGCCAGCAGCCAAGGACTAGCGGGGGGGCCGCGGGAGACCCAGTACTTC. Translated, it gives CASSQGLAGGPRETQYF.

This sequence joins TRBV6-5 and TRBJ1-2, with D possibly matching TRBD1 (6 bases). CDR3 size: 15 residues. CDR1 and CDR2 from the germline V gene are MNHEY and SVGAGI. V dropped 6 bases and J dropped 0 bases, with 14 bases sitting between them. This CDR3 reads CASSQGGGPNYGYTF. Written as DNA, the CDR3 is TGTGCCAGCAGCCAGGGAGGGGGACCTAACTATGGCTACACCTTC.

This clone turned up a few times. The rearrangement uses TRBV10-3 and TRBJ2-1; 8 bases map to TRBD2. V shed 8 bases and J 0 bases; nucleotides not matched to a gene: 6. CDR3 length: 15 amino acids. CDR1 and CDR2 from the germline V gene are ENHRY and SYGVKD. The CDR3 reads CAISDSGDSYNEQFF. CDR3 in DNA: TGTGCCATCTCCGATAGCGGGGACTCCTACAATGAGCAGTTCTTC.

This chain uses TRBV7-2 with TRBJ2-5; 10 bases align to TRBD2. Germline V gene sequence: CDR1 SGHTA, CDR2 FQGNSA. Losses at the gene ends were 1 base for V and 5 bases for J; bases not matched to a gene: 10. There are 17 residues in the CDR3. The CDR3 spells CASSLGALAGGPETQYF. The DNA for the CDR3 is TGTGCCAGCAGCTTAGGGGCGTTAGCGGGAGGTCCCGAGACCCAGTACTTC.

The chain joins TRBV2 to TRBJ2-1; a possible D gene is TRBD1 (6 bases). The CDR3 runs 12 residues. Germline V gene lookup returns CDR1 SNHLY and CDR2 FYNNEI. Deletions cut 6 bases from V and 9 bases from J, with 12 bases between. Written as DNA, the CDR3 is TGTGCCAGCAGCGTGGACAGATTTGAGCAGTTCTTC. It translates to CASSVDRFEQFF.

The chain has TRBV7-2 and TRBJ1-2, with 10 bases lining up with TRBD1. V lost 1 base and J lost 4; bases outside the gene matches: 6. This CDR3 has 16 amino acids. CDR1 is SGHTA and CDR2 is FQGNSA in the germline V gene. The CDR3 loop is CASSLGDRGGRYGYTF. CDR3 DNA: TGTGCCAGCAGCTTAGGGGACAGGGGTGGGCGCTATGGCTACACCTTC.

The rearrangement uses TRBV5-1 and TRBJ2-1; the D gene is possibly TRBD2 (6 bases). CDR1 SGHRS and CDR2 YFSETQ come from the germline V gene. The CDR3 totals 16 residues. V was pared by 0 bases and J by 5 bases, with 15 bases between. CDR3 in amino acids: CASSLAGATQDNEQFF. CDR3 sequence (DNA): TGCGCCAGCAGCTTGGCGGGAGCGACACAAGACAATGAGCAGTTCTTC.

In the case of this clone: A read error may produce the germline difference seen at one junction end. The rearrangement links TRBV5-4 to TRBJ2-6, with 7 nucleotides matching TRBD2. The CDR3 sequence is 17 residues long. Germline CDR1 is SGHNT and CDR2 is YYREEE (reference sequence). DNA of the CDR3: TGTGCCAGCAGCTCGCGGGGGTTGGTCTCTGGGGCCAACGGCCTGACTTTC. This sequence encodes CASSSRGLVSGANGLTF.

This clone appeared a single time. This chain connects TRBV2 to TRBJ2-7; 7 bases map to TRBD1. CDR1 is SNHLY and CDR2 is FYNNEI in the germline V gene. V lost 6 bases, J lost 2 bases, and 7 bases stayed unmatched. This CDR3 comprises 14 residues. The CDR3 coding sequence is TGTGCCAGCAGACCCGGGACAGCAGCCTACGAGCAGTACTTC. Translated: CASRPGTAAYEQYF.

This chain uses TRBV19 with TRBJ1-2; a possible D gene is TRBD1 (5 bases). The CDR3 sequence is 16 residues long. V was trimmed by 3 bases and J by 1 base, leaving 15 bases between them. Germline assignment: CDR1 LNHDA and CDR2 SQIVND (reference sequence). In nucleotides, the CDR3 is TGTGCCAGTAGTATCAGGGTCACCGGGGGTAACTATGGCTACACCTTC. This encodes CASSIRVTGGNYGYTF.